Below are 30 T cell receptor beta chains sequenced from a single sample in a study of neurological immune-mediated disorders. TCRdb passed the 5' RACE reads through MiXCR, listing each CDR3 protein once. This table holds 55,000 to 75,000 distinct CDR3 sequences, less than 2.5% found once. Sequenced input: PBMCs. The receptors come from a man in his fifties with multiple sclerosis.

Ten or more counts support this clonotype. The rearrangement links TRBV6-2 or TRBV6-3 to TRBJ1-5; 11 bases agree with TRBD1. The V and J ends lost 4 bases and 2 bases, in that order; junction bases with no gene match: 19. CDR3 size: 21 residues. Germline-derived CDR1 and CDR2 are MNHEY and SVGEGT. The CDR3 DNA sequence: TGTGCCAGCAGTTTTTCTGGACCGGGACAGGGGGGGACTTATGGCAATCAGCCCCAGCATTTT. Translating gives CASSFSGPGQGGTYGNQPQHF.

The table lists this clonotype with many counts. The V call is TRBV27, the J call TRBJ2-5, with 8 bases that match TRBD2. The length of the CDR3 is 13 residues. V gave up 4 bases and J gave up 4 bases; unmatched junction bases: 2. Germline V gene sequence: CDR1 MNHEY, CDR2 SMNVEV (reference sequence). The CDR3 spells CASSSREGETQYF. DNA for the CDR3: TGTGCCAGCAGTTCCCGGGAGGGAGAGACCCAGTACTTC.

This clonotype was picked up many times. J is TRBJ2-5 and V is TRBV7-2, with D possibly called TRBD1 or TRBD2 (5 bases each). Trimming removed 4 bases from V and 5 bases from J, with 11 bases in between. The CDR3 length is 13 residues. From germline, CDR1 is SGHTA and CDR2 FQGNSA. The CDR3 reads CASSSGALETQYF. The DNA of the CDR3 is TGTGCCAGCAGCTCCGGGGCGTTGGAGACCCAGTACTTC.

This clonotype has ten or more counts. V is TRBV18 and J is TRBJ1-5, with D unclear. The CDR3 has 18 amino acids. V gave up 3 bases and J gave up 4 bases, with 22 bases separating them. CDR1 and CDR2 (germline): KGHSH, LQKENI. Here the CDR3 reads CASSPLPSTNIENQPQHF. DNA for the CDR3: TGTGCCAGCTCACCGCTCCCATCGACGAATATTGAGAATCAGCCCCAGCATTTT.

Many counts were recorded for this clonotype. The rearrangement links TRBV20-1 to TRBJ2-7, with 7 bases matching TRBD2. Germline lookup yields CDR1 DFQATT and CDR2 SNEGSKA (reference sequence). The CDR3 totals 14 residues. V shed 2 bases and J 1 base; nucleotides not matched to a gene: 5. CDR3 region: CSARTGGGSYEQYF. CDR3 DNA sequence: TGCAGTGCTAGAACTGGCGGGGGTTCCTACGAGCAGTACTTC.

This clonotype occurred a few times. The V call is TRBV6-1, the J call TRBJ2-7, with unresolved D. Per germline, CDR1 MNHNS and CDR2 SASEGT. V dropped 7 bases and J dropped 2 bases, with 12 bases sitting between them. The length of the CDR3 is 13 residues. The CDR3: CASIRTVTYEQYF. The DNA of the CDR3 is TGTGCCAGCATAAGAACTGTAACCTACGAGCAGTACTTC.

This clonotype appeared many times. CDR3 residues: CASSLDRNYNEQFF. The CDR3 region has the DNA TGTGCCAGCAGTTTGGACAGAAACTACAATGAGCAGTTCTTC. V gene TRBV6-2 or TRBV6-3 combines with J gene TRBJ2-1; maybe TRBD1 (6 bases). Deletions cut 4 bases from V and 3 bases from J, with 10 bases between. The CDR3 has 14 amino acids. CDR1 MNHEY and CDR2 SVGEGT come from the germline V gene.

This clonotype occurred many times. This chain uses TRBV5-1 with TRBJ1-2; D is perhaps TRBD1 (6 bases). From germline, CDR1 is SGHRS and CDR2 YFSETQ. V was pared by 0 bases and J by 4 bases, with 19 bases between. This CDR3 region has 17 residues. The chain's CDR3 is CASSLEFQGIKTYGYTF. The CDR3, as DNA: TGCGCCAGCAGCTTGGAGTTCCAGGGGATAAAAACCTATGGCTACACCTTC. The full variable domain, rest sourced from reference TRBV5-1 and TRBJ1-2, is KAGVTQTPRYLIKTRGQQVTLSCSPISGHRSVSWYQQTPGQGLQFLFEYFSETQRNKGNFPGRFSGRQFSNSRSEMNVSTLELGDSALYLCASSLEFQGIKTYGYTFGSGTRLTVV.

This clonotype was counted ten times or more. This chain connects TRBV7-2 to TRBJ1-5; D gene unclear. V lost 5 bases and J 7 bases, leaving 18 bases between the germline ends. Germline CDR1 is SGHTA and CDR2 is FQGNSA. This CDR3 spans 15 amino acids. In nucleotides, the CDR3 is TGTGCCAGCAGCCTACACGGTACCTCTGGGCAGCCCCAGCATTTT. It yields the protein CASSLHGTSGQPQHF.

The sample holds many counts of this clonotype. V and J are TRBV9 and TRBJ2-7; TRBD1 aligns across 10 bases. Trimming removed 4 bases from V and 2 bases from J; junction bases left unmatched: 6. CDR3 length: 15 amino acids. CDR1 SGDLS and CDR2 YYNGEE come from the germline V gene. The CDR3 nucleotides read TGTGCCAGCAGCCTCGGACAGGGGGGAACCTACGAGCAGTACTTC. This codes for CASSLGQGGTYEQYF.

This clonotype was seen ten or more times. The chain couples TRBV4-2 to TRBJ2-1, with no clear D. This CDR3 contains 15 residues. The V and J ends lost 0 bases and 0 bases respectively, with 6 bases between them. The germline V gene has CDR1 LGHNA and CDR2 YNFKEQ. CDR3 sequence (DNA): TGTGCCAGCAGCCAAGATCTGAGCTCCTACAATGAGCAGTTCTTC. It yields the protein CASSQDLSSYNEQFF.

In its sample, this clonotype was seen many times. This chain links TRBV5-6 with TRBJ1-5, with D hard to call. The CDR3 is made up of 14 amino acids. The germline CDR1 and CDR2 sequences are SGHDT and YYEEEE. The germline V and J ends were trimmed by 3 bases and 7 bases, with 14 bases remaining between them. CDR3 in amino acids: CASSYGSLGQPQHF. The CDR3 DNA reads TGTGCCAGCAGCTACGGGTCTCTCGGGCAGCCCCAGCATTTT.

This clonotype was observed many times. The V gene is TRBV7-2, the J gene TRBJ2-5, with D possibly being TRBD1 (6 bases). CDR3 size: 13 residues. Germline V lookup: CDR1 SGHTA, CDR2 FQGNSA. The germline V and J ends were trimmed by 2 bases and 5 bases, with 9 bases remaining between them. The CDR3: CASSLWGPETQYF. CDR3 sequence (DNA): TGTGCCAGCAGCTTATGGGGGCCGGAGACCCAGTACTTC.

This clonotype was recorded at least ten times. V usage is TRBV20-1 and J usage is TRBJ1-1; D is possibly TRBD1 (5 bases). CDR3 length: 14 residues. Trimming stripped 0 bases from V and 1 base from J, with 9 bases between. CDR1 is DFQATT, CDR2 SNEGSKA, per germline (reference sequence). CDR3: CSARDQGTNTEAFF. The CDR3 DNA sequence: TGCAGTGCTAGAGATCAGGGCACGAACACTGAAGCTTTCTTT.

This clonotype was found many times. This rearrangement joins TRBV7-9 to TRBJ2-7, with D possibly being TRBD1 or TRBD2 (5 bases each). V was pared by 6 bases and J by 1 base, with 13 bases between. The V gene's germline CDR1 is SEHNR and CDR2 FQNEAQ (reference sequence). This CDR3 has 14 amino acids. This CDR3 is CASRGDGRSYEQYF. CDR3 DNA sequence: TGTGCCAGCAGGGGGGACGGCAGATCCTACGAGCAGTACTTC.

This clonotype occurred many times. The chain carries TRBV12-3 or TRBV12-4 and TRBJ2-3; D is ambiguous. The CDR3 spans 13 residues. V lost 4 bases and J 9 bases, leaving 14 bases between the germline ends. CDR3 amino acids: CASSSPGFLTQYF. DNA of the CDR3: TGTGCCAGCAGTTCCCCGGGTTTCCTAACGCAGTATTTT.

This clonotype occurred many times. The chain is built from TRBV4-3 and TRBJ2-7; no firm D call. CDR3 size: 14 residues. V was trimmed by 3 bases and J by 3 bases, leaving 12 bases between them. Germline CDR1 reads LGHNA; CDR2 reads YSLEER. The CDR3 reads CASSQGGNIYEQYF. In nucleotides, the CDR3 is TGCGCCAGCAGCCAGGGTGGAAATATCTACGAGCAGTACTTC.

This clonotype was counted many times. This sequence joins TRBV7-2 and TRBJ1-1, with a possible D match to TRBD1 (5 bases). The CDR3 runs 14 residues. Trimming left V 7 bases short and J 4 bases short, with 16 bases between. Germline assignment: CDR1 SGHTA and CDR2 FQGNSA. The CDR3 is CASNKPTESTEAFF. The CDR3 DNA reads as TGTGCCAGCAACAAGCCGACAGAGAGCACTGAAGCTTTCTTT. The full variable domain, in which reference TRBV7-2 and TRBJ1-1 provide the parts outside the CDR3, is GAGVSQSPSNKVTEKGKDVELRCDPISGHTALYWYRQSLGQGLEFLIYFQGNSAPDKSGLPSDRFSAERTGGSVSTLTIQRTQQEDSAVYLCASNKPTESTEAFFGQGTRLTVV.

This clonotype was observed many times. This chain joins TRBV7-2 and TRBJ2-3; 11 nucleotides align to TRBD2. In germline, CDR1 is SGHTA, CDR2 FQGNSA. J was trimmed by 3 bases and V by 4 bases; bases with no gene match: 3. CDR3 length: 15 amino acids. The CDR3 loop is CASSSSGGRTDTQYF. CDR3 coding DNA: TGTGCCAGCAGCTCTAGCGGGGGGCGGACAGATACGCAGTATTTT. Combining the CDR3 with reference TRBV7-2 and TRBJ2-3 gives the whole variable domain GAGVSQSPSNKVTEKGKDVELRCDPISGHTALYWYRQSLGQGLEFLIYFQGNSAPDKSGLPSDRFSAERTGGSVSTLTIQRTQQEDSAVYLCASSSSGGRTDTQYFGPGTRLTVL.

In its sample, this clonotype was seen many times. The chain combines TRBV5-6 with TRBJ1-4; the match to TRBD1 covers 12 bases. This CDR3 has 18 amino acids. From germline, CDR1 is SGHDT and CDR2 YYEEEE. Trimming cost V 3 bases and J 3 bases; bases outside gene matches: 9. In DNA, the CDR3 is TGTGCCAGCAGCTCGACTCCCGGGACAGGGGGCTCTAATGAAAAACTGTTTTTT. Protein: CASSSTPGTGGSNEKLFF.

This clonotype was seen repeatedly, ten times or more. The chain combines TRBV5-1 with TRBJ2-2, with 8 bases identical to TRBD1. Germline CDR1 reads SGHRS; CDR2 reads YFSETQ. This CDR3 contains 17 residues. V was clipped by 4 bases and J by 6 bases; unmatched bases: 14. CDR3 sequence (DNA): TGCGCCAGCAGCCCCTTAGTCCGGACAGGGTTCCCCGGGGAGCTGTTTTTT. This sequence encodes CASSPLVRTGFPGELFF.

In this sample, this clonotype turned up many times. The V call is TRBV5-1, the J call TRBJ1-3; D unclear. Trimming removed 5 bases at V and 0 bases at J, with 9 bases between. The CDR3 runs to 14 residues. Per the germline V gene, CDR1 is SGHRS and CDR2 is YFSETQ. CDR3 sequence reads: CASRNTGSGNTIYF. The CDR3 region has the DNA TGCGCCAGCAGAAATACCGGCTCTGGAAACACCATATATTTT.

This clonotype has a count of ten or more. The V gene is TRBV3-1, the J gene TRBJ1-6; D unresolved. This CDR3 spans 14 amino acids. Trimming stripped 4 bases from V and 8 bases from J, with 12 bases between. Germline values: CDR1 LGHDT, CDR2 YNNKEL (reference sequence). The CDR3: CASSPQVVDSPLHF. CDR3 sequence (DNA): TGTGCCAGCAGCCCCCAGGTTGTGGATTCACCCCTCCACTTT.

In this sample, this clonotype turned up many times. CDR3 residues: CASSSDSSNEKLFF. The CDR3 DNA reads as TGCGCCAGCAGCTCGGACAGTAGCAATGAAAAACTGTTTTTT. The V gene is TRBV5-1, the J gene TRBJ1-4; D is possibly TRBD1 (6 bases). The CDR3 runs to 14 residues. Germline V CDR1 and CDR2: SGHRS, YFSETQ. V was clipped by 3 bases and J by 5 bases, with 11 bases between them.

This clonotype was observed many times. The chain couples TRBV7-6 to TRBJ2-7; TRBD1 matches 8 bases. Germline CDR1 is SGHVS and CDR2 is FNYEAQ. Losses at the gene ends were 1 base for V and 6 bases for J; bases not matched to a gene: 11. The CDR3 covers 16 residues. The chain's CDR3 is CASSLGPAGTGGEQYF. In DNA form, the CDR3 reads TGTGCCAGCAGCTTAGGACCAGCCGGGACAGGTGGCGAGCAGTACTTC.

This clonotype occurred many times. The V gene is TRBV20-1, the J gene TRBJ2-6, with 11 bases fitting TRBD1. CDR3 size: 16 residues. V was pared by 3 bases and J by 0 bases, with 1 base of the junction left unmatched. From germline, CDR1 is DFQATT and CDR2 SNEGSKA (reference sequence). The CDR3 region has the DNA TGCAGTGCTAGGGACAGGGGGCTCTCTGGGGCCAACGTCCTGACTTTC. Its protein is CSARDRGLSGANVLTF.

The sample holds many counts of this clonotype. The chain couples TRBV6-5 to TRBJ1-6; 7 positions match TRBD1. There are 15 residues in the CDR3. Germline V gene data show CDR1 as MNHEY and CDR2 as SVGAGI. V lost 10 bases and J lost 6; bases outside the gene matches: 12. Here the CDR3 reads CATRKPGQPNSPLHF. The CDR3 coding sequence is TGTGCCACCAGGAAGCCGGGACAGCCTAATTCACCCCTCCACTTT.

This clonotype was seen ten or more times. CDR3 DNA: TGTGCCAGCAGGCGTGGTTGGGGCAATCAGCCCCAGCATTTT. It codes for CASRRGWGNQPQHF. This chain uses TRBV28 with TRBJ1-5; D gene ambiguous. V dropped 6 bases and J dropped 2 bases, with 11 bases sitting between them. Per the germline V gene, CDR1 is MDHEN and CDR2 is SYDVKM. The CDR3 contains 14 residues.

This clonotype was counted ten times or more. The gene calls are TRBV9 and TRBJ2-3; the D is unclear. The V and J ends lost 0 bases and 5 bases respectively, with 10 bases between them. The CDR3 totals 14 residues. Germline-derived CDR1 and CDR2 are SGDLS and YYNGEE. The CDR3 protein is CASSVEGDLDTQYF. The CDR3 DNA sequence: TGTGCCAGCAGCGTAGAGGGCGATTTAGATACGCAGTATTTT.

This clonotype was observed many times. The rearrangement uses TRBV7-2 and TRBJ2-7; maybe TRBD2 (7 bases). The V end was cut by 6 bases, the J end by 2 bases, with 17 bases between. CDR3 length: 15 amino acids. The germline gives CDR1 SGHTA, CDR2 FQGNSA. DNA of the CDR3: TGTGCCAGCAGATCGGTGCGGGGGCCCCCCTACGAGCAGTACTTC. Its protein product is CASRSVRGPPYEQYF. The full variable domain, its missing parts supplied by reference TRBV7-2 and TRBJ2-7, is GAGVSQSPSNKVTEKGKDVELRCDPISGHTALYWYRQSLGQGLEFLIYFQGNSAPDKSGLPSDRFSAERTGGSVSTLTIQRTQQEDSAVYLCASRSVRGPPYEQYFGPGTRLTVT.